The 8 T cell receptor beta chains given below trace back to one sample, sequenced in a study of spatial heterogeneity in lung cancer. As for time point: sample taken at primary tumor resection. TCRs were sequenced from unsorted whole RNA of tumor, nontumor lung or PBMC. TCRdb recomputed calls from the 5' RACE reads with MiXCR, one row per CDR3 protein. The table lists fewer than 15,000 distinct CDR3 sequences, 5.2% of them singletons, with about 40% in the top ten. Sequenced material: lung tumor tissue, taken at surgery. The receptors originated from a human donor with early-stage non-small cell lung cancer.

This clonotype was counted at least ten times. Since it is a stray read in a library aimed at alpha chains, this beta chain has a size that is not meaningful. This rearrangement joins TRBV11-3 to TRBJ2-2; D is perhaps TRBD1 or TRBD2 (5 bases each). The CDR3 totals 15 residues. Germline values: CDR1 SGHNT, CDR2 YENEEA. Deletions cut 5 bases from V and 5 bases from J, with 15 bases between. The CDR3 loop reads CASSSNRGKTGELFF. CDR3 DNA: TGTGCCAGCAGCAGTAACCGGGGCAAAACCGGGGAGCTGTTTTTT.

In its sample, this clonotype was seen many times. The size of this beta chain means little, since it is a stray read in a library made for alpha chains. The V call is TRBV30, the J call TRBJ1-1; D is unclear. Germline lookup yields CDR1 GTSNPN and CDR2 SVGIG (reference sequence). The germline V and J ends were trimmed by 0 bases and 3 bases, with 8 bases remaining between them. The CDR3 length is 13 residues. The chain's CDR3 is CAWSVLDYTEAFF. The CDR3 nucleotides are TGTGCCTGGAGTGTACTCGATTACACTGAAGCTTTCTTT.

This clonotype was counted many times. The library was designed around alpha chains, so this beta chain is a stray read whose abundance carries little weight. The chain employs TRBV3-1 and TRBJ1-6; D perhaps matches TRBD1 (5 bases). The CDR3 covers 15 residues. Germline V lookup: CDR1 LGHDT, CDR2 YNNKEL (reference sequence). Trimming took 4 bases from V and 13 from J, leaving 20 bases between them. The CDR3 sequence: CASSPRRAYQGPLHF. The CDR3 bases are TGTGCCAGCAGCCCCCGAAGGGCTTATCAGGGCCCCCTCCACTTT.

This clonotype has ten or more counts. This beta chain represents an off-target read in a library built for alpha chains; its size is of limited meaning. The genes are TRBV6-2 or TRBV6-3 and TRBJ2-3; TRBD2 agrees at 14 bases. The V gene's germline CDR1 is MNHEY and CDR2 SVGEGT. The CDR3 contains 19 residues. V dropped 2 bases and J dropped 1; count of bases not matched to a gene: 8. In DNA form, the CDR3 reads TGTGCCAGCAGTTACGATGGGACTAGCGGGGGCCCACGCACAGATACGCAGTATTTT. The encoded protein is CASSYDGTSGGPRTDTQYF.

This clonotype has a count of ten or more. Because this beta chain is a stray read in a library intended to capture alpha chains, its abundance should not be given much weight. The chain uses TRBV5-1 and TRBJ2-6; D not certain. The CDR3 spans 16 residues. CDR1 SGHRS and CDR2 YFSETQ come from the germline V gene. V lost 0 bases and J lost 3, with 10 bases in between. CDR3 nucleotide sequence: TGCGCCAGCAGCTTGGAGGCAGGCTTTGGGGCCAACGTCCTGACTTTC. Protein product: CASSLEAGFGANVLTF.

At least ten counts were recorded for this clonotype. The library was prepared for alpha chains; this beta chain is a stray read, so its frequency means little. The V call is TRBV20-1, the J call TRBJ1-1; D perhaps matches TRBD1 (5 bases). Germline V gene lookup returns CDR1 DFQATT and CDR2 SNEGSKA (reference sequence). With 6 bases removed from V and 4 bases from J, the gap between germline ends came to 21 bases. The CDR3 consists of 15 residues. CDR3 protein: CSAPSGTMGGTEAFF. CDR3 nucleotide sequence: TGCAGTGCACCGTCGGGCACCATGGGGGGCACTGAAGCTTTCTTT.

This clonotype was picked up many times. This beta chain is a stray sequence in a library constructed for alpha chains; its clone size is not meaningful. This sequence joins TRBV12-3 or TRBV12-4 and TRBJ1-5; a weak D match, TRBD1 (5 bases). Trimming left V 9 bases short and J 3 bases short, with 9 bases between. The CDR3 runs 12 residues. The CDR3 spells CASRQTNQPQHF. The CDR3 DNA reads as TGTGCCAGTCGACAGACCAATCAGCCCCAGCATTTT.

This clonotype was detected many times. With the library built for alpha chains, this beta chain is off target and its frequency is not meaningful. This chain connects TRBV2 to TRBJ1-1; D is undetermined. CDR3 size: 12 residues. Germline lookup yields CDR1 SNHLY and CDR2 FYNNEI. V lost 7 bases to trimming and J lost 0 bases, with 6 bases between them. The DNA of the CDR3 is TGTGCCAGCATTCGACTGAACACTGAAGCTTTCTTT. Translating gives CASIRLNTEAFF. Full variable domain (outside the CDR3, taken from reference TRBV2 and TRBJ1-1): EPEVTQTPSHQVTQMGQEVILRCVPISNHLYFYWYRQILGQKVEFLVSFYNNEISEKSEIFDDQFSVERPDGSNFTLKIRSTKLEDSAMYFCASIRLNTEAFFGQGTRLTVV.